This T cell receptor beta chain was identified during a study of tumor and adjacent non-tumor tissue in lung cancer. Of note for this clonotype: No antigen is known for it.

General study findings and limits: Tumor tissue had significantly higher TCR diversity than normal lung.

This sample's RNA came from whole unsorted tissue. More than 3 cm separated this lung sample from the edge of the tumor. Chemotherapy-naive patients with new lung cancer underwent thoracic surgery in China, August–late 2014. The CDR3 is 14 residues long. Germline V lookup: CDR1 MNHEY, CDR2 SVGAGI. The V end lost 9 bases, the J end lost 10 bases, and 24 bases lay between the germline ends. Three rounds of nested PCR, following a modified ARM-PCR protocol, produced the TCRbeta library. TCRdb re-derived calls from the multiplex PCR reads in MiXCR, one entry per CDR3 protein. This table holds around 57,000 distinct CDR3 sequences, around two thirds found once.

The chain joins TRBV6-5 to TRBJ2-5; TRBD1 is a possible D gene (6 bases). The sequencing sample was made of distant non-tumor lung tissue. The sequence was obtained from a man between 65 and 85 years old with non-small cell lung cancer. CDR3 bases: TGTGCCAGTAGGACCTTCACAGGGCTCGGGGACCAGTACTTC. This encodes CASRTFTGLGDQYF.